The rows below give T cell receptor beta chains drawn from one sample of a study of technical replicates of blood from several donors. The method was immunoSEQ multiplex PCR; TCRdb's version includes in-frame clones alone and lacks a portion of them. The repertoire includes more than 90,000 clones, around 96% of them detected once, and almost 0.35% sits in the top ten. Specimen: T cells isolated from PBMCs. These receptors were obtained from a human donor in good health. Each CDR3 is given with its conserved first and last residue. Each record gives: D gene, clone size, J gene, V gene, CDR3 protein, CDR3 DNA. A D gene is named only where the DNA matches it firmly. Rows give clone size only sometimes, using once, few, many, or a class for an expanded clone.

-,-,TRBJ2-5,TRBV7-9,CATLDRKETQYF,TGTGCCACCTTAGACAGGAAAGAGACCCAGTACTTC
TRBD2,-,TRBJ2-1,TRBV2,CASSDSGTSGRNNEQFF,TGTGCCAGCAGTGATTCTGGGACTAGCGGGAGAAACAATGAGCAGTTCTTC
TRBD1,-,TRBJ2-7,TRBV27,CASSSGTGLYEQYF,TGTGCCAGCAGTTCCGGGACAGGGCTTTACGAGCAGTACTTC
-,-,TRBJ1-3,TRBV18,CASSLHAVSGNTIYF,TGTGCCAGCTCACTACATGCGGTCTCTGGAAACACCATATATTTT
-,-,TRBJ2-3,TRBV19,CASSAGFGAGDTQYF,TGTGCCAGTAGTGCCGGGTTTGGAGCTGGAGATACGCAGTATTTT
TRBD2,-,TRBJ2-7,TRBV5-1,CASREAAGGYEQYF,TGCGCCAGCAGGGAGGCAGCGGGAGGCTACGAGCAGTACTTC
-,-,TRBJ1-1,TRBV6-1,CASRGTAEAFF,TGTGCCAGCCGGGGTACAGCAGAAGCTTTCTTT
-,-,TRBJ2-7,TRBV11-3,CASSLNGGSDEQYF,TGTGCCAGCAGCTTGAACGGGGGAAGCGACGAGCAGTACTTC
TRBD2,-,TRBJ2-3,TRBV9,CASSVGAGGGFSTDTQYF,TGTGCCAGCAGCGTTGGCGCGGGAGGAGGTTTTAGCACAGATACGCAGTATTTT
-,-,TRBJ2-7,TRBV19,CASSRQGFTYEQYF,TGTGCCAGTAGTAGGCAGGGATTTACCTACGAGCAGTACTTC
TRBD1,few,TRBJ2-7,TRBV23-1,CASTQRRDSLKFLTYEQYF,TGCGCCAGCACCCAACGCCGGGACAGCCTAAAATTTCTCACCTACGAGCAGTACTTC
TRBD2,-,TRBJ2-3,TRBV30,CAWNVAGGTDTQYF,TGTGCCTGGAACGTAGCGGGAGGGACAGATACGCAGTATTTT
TRBD2,once,TRBJ2-2,TRBV7-3,CASSAGLAGGVGELFF,TGTGCCAGCAGCGCCGGACTAGCGGGAGGGGTCGGGGAGCTGTTTTTT
TRBD1,once,TRBJ2-7,TRBV4-3,CASSQGRGIYEQYF,TGCGCCAGCAGCCAGGGCAGGGGGATATACGAGCAGTACTTC
-,-,TRBJ2-7,TRBV13,CASSAYSGYEQYF,TGTGCCAGCAGCGCATATAGCGGCTACGAGCAGTACTTC
TRBD1,-,TRBJ1-2,TRBV29-1,CSVGGQGRYGYTF,TGCAGCGTTGGGGGACAGGGACGGTATGGCTACACCTTC
-,-,TRBJ2-7,TRBV28,CASSRYEQYF,TGTGCCAGCAGTCGCTACGAGCAGTACTTC
-,-,TRBJ2-7,TRBV16,CASSQFLQGDQYF,TGTGCCAGCAGCCAATTCTTACAGGGAGACCAGTACTTC
-,-,TRBJ2-6,TRBV4-2,CASSQEAGWRSGANVLTF,TGTGCCAGCAGCCAAGAGGCAGGGTGGCGGTCTGGGGCCAACGTCCTGACTTTC
-,once,TRBJ1-4,TRBV29-1,CSGGGGHDEKLFF,TGCAGCGGCGGCGGGGGACACGACGAAAAACTGTTTTTT
TRBD2,-,TRBJ2-2,TRBV7-2,CASSLAGAGLTGELFF,TGTGCCAGCAGCTTAGCTGGAGCGGGACTCACCGGGGAGCTGTTTTTT
TRBD1,once,TRBJ2-2,TRBV6-6,CASSLGQMNTGELFF,TGTGCCAGCAGCCTGGGACAGATGAACACCGGGGAGCTGTTTTTT
-,-,TRBJ2-7,TRBV6-1,CASSEGLADYEQYF,TGTGCCAGCAGTGAAGGGCTAGCAGATTACGAGCAGTACTTC
-,-,TRBJ2-3,TRBV7-8,CASSLAGRSTDTQYF,TGTGCCAGCAGCTTAGCGGGGAGGAGCACAGATACGCAGTATTTT
TRBD2,-,TRBJ2-1,TRBV19,CASSVGLAPYNEQFF,TGTGCCAGTAGTGTTGGACTAGCGCCTTACAATGAGCAGTTCTTC
-,-,TRBJ2-1,TRBV4-1,CASSQVAGHNEQFF,TGCGCCAGCAGCCAAGTGGCGGGTCACAATGAGCAGTTCTTC
-,-,TRBJ1-4,TRBV6-1,CASSEYGGYTNEKLFF,TGTGCCAGCAGCGAATACGGAGGGTACACTAATGAAAAACTGTTTTTT
-,-,TRBJ2-5,TRBV19,CASRSPRGEETQYF,TGTGCCAGTAGGTCGCCCAGGGGGGAAGAGACCCAGTACTTC
-,-,TRBJ2-1,TRBV10-3,CAISVVAGISNEQFF,TGTGCCATCAGTGTCGTGGCGGGAATTAGCAATGAGCAGTTCTTC
-,few,TRBJ2-1,TRBV27,CASSIQGNEQFF,TGTGCCAGCAGTATACAGGGAAATGAGCAGTTCTTC
-,-,TRBJ1-5,TRBV2,CASTPHGAFQPQHF,TGTGCCAGCACCCCTCATGGGGCGTTCCAGCCCCAGCATTTT
-,-,TRBJ1-2,TRBV5-1,CASSLGSRGNYGYTF,TGCGCCAGCAGCTTGGGGTCTCGGGGTAACTATGGCTACACCTTC
TRBD1,-,TRBJ2-7,TRBV7-9,CASSSRDRLTYEQYF,TGTGCCAGCAGCTCCCGGGACAGACTAACCTACGAGCAGTACTTC
TRBD2,-,TRBJ2-3,TRBV29-1,CSVPPLWKLAELNPSTDTQYF,TGCAGCGTTCCCCCCCTGTGGAAGCTAGCGGAGCTCAACCCTAGCACAGATACGCAGTATTTT
TRBD2,-,TRBJ2-1,TRBV7-3,CASSLNSGRDNEQFF,TGTGCCAGCAGCTTGAATAGCGGGAGGGACAATGAGCAGTTCTTC
-,-,TRBJ1-1,TRBV10-3,CAISESAGRGEAFF,TGTGCCATCAGTGAGTCGGCAGGGAGGGGTGAAGCTTTCTTT
TRBD1,-,TRBJ1-2,TRBV29-1,CSSRDSLNYGYTF,TGCAGCTCGCGGGACAGTCTTAACTATGGCTACACCTTC
TRBD2,-,TRBJ2-3,TRBV2,CASSESAGVLTDTQYF,TGTGCCAGCAGTGAAAGCGCGGGAGTGCTCACAGATACGCAGTATTTT
-,-,TRBJ2-7,TRBV2,CASDSNSEQYF,TGTGCCAGCGACAGTAACTCCGAGCAGTACTTC
-,-,TRBJ2-1,TRBV10-2,CASTREGERYNEQFF,TGCGCCAGCACGAGGGAGGGGGAGAGGTACAATGAGCAGTTCTTC
TRBD2,-,TRBJ2-7,TRBV5-6,CASSFWTSGKSYEQYF,TGTGCCAGCAGCTTTTGGACTAGCGGTAAATCCTACGAGCAGTACTTC
-,-,TRBJ1-1,TRBV10-3,CAISERLNTEAFF,TGTGCCATCAGTGAGAGACTTAACACTGAAGCTTTCTTT
TRBD2,-,TRBJ2-1,TRBV7-9,CASSTWTSGDNEQFF,TGTGCCAGCAGCACCTGGACTAGCGGAGACAATGAGCAGTTCTTC
-,-,TRBJ1-1,TRBV6-5,CASSYGQMNTEAFF,TGTGCCAGCAGTTACGGACAGATGAACACTGAAGCTTTCTTT
-,once,TRBJ1-1,TRBV5-8,CASSFAGNTEAFF,TGTGCCAGCAGCTTTGCCGGGAACACTGAAGCTTTCTTT
-,-,TRBJ1-5,TRBV19,CASGRGVGQPQHF,TGTGCCAGTGGGCGGGGCGTAGGTCAGCCCCAGCATTTT
-,-,TRBJ1-1,TRBV19,CASRRDQLTEAFF,TGTGCCAGTAGGAGGGATCAATTAACTGAAGCTTTCTTT
TRBD1,-,TRBJ2-7,TRBV11-3,CASSRQGAYEQYF,TGTGCCAGCAGCCGACAGGGGGCCTACGAGCAGTACTTC
TRBD1,-,TRBJ1-3,TRBV4-3,CASSQASGGEGNTIYF,TGCGCCAGCAGCCAAGCCTCAGGGGGCGAAGGAAACACCATATATTTT
TRBD1,-,TRBJ1-2,TRBV27,CASRYTGGFYGYTF,TGTGCCAGCAGATATACAGGGGGCTTCTATGGCTACACCTTC
-,-,TRBJ2-3,TRBV7-8,CASSPHRVRPGDTQYF,TGTGCCAGCAGCCCCCACAGGGTCCGGCCGGGGGATACGCAGTATTTT
-,few,TRBJ1-5,TRBV4-1,CASSQDGGGNQPQHF,TGCGCCAGCAGCCAAGATGGAGGGGGCAATCAGCCCCAGCATTTT
-,-,TRBJ2-3,TRBV28,CASRNRGGDTQYF,TGTGCCAGCAGAAACAGGGGAGGCGATACGCAGTATTTT
TRBD1,-,TRBJ2-7,TRBV2,CASGGTGAYEQYF,TGTGCCAGCGGGGGGACAGGAGCCTACGAGCAGTACTTC
TRBD1,-,TRBJ2-7,TRBV7-2,CASSGGTGPMYEQYF,TGTGCCAGCAGCGGAGGGACAGGGCCCATGTACGAGCAGTACTTC